This T cell receptor beta chain was captured in a study of T cell responses to AZD1222 COVID-19 vaccine. The CDR3 is 15 residues long. In germline, CDR1 is SNHLY, CDR2 FYNNEI. The ends lost 1 base at V and 6 bases at J; junction bases unmatched: 8. Study-wide findings and caveats: Baseline testing showed seropositivity in only six or seven AZD1222 recipients. Vaccine-related CD4 TCRs covered spike, predominating at 160-218 and 743-854.

The repertoire was sequenced with immunoSEQ multiplex PCR; TCRdb's copy has only in-frame clones and lacks some. The sample has some 100,000 clones; around 90% are singletons. On this clone itself: What it binds is not known.

The sample in question was peripheral blood, obtained on day 0 of MenACWY control vaccination. V and J are TRBV2 and TRBJ1-1, with 7 bases lining up with TRBD1. The source of this sequence is an adult in good health. CDR3 nucleotides: TGTGCCAGCAGTGAAGACGAGGGGGCCAGGGCTGAAGCTTTCTTT. Translating gives CASSEDEGARAEAFF. Full variable domain (remainder filled in from reference TRBV2 and TRBJ1-1): EPEVTQTPSHQVTQMGQEVILRCVPISNHLYFYWYRQILGQKVEFLVSFYNNEISEKSEIFDDQFSVERPDGSNFTLKIRSTKLEDSAMYFCASSEDEGARAEAFFGQGTRLTVV.